This T cell receptor (beta chain) was captured by sequencing in a study of cytomegalovirus exposure and HLA in healthy donors. The primer mix had 60 Vbeta and 13 Jbeta primers. The data were produced by immunoSEQ multiplex PCR, yet TCRdb's version contains in-frame clones alone and is incomplete. The sample shows under 250,000 clones, around 80% of them seen only once. The CDR3 length is 13 residues. The V end lost 4 bases, the J end lost 8 bases, and 14 bases lay between the germline ends. Germline CDR1 is SNHLY and CDR2 is FYNNEI. The TCR comes from a boy aged 5 to 17 in good health and CMV-seronegative. The chain carries TRBV2 and TRBJ1-2; TRBD1 might be the D (5 bases). The sample was PBMCs. The CDR3 DNA sequence: TGTGCCAGCAGTGCGGTTAGGCAGGGCGGCTACACCTTC. This gives the protein CASSAVRQGGYTF.